This TCR beta chain was identified in a study of CD8 T cells in Susac syndrome. It was with random hexamers that 0.5 to 1 ug RNA was reverse transcribed. Amplification of TCR beta CDR3 by immunoSEQ multiplex PCR spanned 54 Vbeta and 13 Jbeta. Each CDR3 protein gets one entry after TCRdb re-called the immunoSEQ multiplex PCR reads with MiXCR. The repertoire includes 150,000 or so distinct CDR3 sequences, less than 97% of them detected once, and around 0.15% sits in the top ten. This CDR3 region has 13 residues. Trimming cost V 2 bases and J 12 bases; bases outside gene matches: 5. This rearrangement joins TRBV12-3 or TRBV12-4 to TRBJ2-7; the match to TRBD2 covers 12 bases. The sequenced material came from CD8+ T cells from PBMCs. This receptor was obtained from a human donor with multiple sclerosis. In DNA, the CDR3 is TGTGCCAGCAGTTTAACTAGCGGGGGGCCCTGGTACTTC. This codes for CASSLTSGGPWYF.